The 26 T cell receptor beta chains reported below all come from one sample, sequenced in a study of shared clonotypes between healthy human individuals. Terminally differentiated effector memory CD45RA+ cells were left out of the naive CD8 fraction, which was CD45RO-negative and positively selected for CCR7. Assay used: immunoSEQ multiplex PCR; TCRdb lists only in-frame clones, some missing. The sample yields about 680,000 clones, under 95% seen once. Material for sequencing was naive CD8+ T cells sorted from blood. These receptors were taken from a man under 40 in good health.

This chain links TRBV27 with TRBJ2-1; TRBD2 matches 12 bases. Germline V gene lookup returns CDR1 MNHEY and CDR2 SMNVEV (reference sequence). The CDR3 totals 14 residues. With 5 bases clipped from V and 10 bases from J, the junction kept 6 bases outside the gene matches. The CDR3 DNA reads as TGTGCCAGCAGTCCATCTAGCGGGAGGGGCGAGCAGTTCTTC. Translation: CASSPSSGRGEQFF.

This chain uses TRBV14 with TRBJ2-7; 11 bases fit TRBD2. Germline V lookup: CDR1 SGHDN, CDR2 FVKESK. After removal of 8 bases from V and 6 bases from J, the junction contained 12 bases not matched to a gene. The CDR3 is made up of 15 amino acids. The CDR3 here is CASGLTSGRSSEQYF. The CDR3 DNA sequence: TGTGCCAGCGGCTTAACTAGCGGGAGAAGTAGCGAGCAGTACTTC.

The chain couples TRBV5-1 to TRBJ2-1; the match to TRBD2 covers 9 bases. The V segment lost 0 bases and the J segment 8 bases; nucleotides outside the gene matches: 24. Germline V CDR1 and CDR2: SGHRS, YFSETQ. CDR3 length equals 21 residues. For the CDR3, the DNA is TGCGCCAGCAGCTTGGGCCCCTCGTTACACATAAATAGCGGGAGAGTCGATGAGCAGTTCTTC. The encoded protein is CASSLGPSLHINSGRVDEQFF.

The CDR3 is CASSLRRIYTQYF. The CDR3 bases are TGTGCCAGCAGTTTACGACGGATCTATACGCAGTATTTT. V gene TRBV28 combines with J gene TRBJ2-3; D unresolved. Trimming took 2 bases from V and 7 from J, leaving 10 bases between them. The CDR3 has 13 amino acids. CDR1 and CDR2 from the germline V gene are MDHEN and SYDVKM.

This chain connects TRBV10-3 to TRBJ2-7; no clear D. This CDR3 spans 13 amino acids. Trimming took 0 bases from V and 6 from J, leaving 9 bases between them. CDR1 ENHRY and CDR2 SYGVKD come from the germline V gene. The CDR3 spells CAISESLGFEQYF. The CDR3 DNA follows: TGTGCCATCAGTGAGTCGTTGGGGTTCGAGCAGTACTTC.

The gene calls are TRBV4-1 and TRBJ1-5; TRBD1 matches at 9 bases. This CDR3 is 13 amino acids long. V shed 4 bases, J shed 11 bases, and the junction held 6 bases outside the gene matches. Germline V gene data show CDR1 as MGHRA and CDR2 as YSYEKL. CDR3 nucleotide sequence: TGCGCCAGCAGCCCCCGGACAGGGGCGACCCAGCATTTT. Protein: CASSPRTGATQHF.

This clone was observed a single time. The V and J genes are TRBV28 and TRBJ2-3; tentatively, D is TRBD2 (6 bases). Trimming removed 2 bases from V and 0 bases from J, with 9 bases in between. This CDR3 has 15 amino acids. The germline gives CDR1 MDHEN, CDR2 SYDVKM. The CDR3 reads CASSLRRDSTDTQYF. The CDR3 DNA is TGTGCCAGCAGTTTAAGGCGGGATAGCACAGATACGCAGTATTTT.

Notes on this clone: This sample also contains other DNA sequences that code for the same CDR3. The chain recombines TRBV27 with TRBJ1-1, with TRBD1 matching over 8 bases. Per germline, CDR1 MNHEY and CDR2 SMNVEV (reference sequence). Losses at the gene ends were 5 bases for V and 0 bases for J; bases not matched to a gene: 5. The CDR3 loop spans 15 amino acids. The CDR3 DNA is TGTGCCAGCAGTCCGCGGACAGGGATGAACACTGAAGCTTTCTTT. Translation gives CASSPRTGMNTEAFF.

CDR3 nucleotides: TGTGCCAGTAGTCGGCTAGCGGGAGTATACAATGAGCAGTTCTTC. Translating gives CASSRLAGVYNEQFF. V is TRBV19 and J is TRBJ2-1; 10 bases match TRBD2. In germline, CDR1 is LNHDA, CDR2 SQIVND (reference sequence). V shed 5 bases and J 4 bases; nucleotides not matched to a gene: 5. The CDR3 length is 15 residues. The entire variable domain, with the rest obtained from reference TRBV19 and TRBJ2-1, is as follows: DGGITQSPKYLFRKEGQNVTLSCEQNLNHDAMYWYRQDPGQGLRLIYYSQIVNDFQKGDIAEGYSVSREKKESFPLTVTSAQKNPTAFYLCASSRLAGVYNEQFFGPGTRLTVL.

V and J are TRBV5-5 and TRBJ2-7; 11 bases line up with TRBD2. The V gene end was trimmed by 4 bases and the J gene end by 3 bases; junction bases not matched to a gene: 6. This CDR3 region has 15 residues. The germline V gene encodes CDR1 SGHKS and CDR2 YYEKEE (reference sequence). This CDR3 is CASSLPTSGIYEQYF. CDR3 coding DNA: TGTGCCAGCAGCCTGCCGACTAGCGGGATCTACGAGCAGTACTTC.

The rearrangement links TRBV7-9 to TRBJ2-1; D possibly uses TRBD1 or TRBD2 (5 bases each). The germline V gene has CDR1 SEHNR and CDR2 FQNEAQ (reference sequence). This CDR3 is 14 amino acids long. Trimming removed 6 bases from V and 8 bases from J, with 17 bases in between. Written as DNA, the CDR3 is TGTGCCAGCAGGGGGACCATCTTGCTGGATGAGCAGTTCTTC. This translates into CASRGTILLDEQFF. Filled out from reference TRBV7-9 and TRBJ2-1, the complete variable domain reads DTGVSQNPRHKITKRGQNVTFRCDPISEHNRLYWYRQTLGQGPEFLTYFQNEAQLEKSRLLSDRFSAERPKGSFSTLEIQRTEQGDSAMYLCASRGTILLDEQFFGPGTRLTVL.

The CDR3 loop reads CASSPLGPRGGYTF. DNA of the CDR3: TGTGCCAGCAGCCCGCTGGGGCCAAGGGGGGGCTACACCTTC. The genes are TRBV7-9 and TRBJ1-2; perhaps TRBD1 as D (6 bases). Germline CDR1 SEHNR, CDR2 FQNEAQ (reference sequence). The CDR3 contains 14 residues. V gave up 5 bases and J gave up 8 bases, with 18 bases separating them.

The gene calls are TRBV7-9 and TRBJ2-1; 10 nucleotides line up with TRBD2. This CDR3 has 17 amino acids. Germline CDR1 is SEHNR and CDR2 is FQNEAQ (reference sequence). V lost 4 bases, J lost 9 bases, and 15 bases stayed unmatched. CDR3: CASSSLGASGSWAEQFF. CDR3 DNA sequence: TGTGCCAGCAGCTCCCTTGGGGCTAGCGGGAGTTGGGCTGAGCAGTTCTTC.

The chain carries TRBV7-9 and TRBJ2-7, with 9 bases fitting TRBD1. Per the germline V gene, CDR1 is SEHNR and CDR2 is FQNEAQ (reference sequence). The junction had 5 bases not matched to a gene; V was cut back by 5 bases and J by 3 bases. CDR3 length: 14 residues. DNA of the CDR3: TGTGCCAGCAGCCATCAGGACAGGGGCTACGAGCAGTACTTC. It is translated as CASSHQDRGYEQYF.

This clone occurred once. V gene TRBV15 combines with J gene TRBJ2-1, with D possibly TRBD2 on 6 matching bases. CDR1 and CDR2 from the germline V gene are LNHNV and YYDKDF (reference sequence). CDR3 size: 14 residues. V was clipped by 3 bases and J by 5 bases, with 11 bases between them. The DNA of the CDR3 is TGTGCCACCAGCAGGGAGGGCCTTAACAATGAGCAGTTCTTC. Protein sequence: CATSREGLNNEQFF.

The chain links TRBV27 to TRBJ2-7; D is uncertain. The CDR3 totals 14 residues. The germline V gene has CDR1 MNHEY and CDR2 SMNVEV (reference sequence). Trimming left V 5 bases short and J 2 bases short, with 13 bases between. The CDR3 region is CASSPSAGPYEQYF. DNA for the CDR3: TGTGCCAGCAGTCCCTCCGCCGGCCCCTACGAGCAGTACTTC.

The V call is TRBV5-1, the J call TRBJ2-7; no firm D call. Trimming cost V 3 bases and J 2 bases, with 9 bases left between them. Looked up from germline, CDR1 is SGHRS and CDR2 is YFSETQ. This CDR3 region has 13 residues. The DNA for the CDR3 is TGCGCCAGCAGCTCCTCCCCAGCCTACGAGCAGTACTTC. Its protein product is CASSSSPAYEQYF.

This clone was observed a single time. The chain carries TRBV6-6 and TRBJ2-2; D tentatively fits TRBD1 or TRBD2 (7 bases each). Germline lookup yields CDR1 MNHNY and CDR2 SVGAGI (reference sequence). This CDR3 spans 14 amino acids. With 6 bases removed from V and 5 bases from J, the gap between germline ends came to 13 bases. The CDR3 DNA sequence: TGTGCCAGCAGCCCCAGGGGGGGAACCGGGGAGCTGTTTTTT. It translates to CASSPRGGTGELFF.

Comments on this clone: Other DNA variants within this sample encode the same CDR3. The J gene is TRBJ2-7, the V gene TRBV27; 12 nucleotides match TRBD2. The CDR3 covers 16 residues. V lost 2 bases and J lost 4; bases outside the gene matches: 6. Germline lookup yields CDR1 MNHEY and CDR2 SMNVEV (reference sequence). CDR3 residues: CASSLLLAGGPYEQYF. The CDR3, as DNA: TGTGCCAGCAGTTTACTCCTAGCGGGAGGGCCTTACGAGCAGTACTTC.

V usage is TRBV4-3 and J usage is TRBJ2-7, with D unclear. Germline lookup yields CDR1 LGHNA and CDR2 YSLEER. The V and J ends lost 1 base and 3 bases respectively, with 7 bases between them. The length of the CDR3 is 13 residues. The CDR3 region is CASSQVVYYEQYF. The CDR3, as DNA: TGCGCCAGCAGCCAAGTTGTATACTACGAGCAGTACTTC.

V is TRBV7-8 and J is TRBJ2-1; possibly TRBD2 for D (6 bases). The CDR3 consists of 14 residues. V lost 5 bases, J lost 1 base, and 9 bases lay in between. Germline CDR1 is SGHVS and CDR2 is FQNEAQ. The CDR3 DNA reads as TGTGCCAGCAGCGGGGGAGGATCCTACAATGAGCAGTTCTTC. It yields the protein CASSGGGSYNEQFF.

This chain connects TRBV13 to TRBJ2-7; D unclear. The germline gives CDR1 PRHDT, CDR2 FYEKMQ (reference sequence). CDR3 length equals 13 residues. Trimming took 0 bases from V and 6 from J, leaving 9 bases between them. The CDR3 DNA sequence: TGTGCCAGCAGCTTAGGGGTAGTCGGCGAGCAGTACTTC. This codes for CASSLGVVGEQYF. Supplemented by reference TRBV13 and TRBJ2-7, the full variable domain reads AAGVIQSPRHLIKEKRETATLKCYPIPRHDTVYWYQQGPGQDPQFLISFYEKMQSDKGSIPDRFSAQQFSDYHSELNMSSLELGDSALYFCASSLGVVGEQYFGPGTRLTVT.

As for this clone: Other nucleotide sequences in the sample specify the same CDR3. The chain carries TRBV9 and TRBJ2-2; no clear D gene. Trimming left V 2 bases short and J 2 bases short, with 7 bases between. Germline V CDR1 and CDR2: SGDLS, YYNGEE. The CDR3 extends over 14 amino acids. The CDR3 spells CASSVGPNTGELFF. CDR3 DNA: TGTGCCAGCAGCGTGGGCCCTAACACCGGGGAGCTGTTTTTT.

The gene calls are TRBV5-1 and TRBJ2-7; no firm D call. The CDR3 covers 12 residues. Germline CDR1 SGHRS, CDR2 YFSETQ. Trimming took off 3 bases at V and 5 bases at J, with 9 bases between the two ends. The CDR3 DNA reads TGCGCCAGCAGCTACTCTAGTGACGAGCAGTACTTC. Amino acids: CASSYSSDEQYF.

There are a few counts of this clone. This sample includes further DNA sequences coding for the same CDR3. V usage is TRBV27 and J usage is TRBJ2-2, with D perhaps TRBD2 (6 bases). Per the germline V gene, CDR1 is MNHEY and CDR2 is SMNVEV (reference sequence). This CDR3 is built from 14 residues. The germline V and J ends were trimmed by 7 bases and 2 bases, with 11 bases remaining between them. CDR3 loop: CASTAGPNTGELFF. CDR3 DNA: TGTGCCAGCACGGCGGGACCTAACACCGGGGAGCTGTTTTTT.

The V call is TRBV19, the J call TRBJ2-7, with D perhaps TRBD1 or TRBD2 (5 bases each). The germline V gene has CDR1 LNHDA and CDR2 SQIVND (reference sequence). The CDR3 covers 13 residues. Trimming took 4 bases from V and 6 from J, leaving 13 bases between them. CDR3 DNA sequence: TGTGCCAGTAGTACGTCACGGGGCTCCGAGCAGTACTTC. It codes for CASSTSRGSEQYF.